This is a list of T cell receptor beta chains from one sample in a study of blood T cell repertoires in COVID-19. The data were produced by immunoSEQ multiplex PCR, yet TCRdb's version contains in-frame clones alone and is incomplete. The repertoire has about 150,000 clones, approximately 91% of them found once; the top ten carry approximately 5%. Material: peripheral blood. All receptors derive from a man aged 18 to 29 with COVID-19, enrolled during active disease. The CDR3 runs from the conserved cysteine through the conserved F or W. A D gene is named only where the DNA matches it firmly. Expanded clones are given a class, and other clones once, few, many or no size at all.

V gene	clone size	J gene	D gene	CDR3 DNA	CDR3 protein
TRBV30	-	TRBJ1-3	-	TGTGCCTGGAGTAGGACAGTTGGAAACACCATATATTTT	CAWSRTVGNTIYF
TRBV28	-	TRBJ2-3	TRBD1	TGTGCCAGCAGTCGACAGGGGTGGACAGATACGCAGTATTTT	CASSRQGWTDTQYF
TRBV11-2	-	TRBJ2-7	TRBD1	TGTGCCAGTACCTTTGGGACAGGGCAATACGAGCAGTACTTC	CASTFGTGQYEQYF
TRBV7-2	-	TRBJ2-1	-	TGTGCCAGCAGCTCCGGGACAAATAACAATGAGCAGTTCTTC	CASSSGTNNNEQFF
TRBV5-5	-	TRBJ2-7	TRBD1	TGTGCCAGCAGCGTGCCGGGACAGGGAACCCACGAGCAGTACTTC	CASSVPGQGTHEQYF
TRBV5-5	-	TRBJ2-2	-	TGTGCCAGCAGCTTGTCAGCGGCTGCGGGCACCGGGGAGCTGTTTTTT	CASSLSAAAGTGELFF
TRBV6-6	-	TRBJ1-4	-	TGTGCCAGCAGGTCGGAGAGGGAAAAACTGTTTTTT	CASRSEREKLFF
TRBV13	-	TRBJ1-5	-	TGTGCCAGCAGCTCCGGTCGGAGCAATCAGCCCCAGCATTTT	CASSSGRSNQPQHF
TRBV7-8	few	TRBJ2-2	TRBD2	TGTGCCAGCAGCTTCGGCGGGAGGGCAAGCGGGGAGCTGTTTTTT	CASSFGGRASGELFF
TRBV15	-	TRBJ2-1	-	TGTGCCACCAGCAGTGTTTTGGACTTTTTTACCTACAATGAGCAGTTCTTC	CATSSVLDFFTYNEQFF
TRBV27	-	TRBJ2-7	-	TGTGCCAGCAGTTTGGGGGGACTGTCCTACGAGCAGTACTTC	CASSLGGLSYEQYF
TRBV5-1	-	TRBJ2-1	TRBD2	TGCGCCAGCAGGACTAGCGTTAGCTCCTACAATGAGCAGTTCTTC	CASRTSVSSYNEQFF
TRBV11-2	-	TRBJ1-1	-	TGTGCCAGCAGCTTATTTAATATAGGGGGTTATTCCTCTGAAGCTTTCTTT	CASSLFNIGGYSSEAFF
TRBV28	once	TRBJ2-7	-	TGTGCCAGCGTAAGCCAGGGTGAGCAGTACTTC	CASVSQGEQYF
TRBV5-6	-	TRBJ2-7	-	TGTGCCAGCAGCTCGGACTTAGACGAGCAGTACTTC	CASSSDLDEQYF
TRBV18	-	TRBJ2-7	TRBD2	TGTGCCAGCTCACCACGGCTAGCGGGGACCTACGAGCAGTACTTC	CASSPRLAGTYEQYF
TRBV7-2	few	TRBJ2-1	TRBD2	TGTGCCAGCAGCCCTCCAGGACTAGCGGGAGTTTTACAATTCGATGAGCAGTTCTTC	CASSPPGLAGVLQFDEQFF
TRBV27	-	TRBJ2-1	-	TGTGCCAGCAGTTTGGGGGGACGTGAGCAGTTCTTC	CASSLGGREQFF
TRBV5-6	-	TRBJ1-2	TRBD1	TGTGCCAGCAGCCTGGGACAGTATGGGGGCTACACCTTC	CASSLGQYGGYTF
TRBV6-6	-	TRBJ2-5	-	TGTGCCAGCAGCTCGGGACTCGGGGAGACCCAGTACTTC	CASSSGLGETQYF
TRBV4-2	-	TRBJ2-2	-	TGTGCCAGCAGCCAAGAGGGTCCCCTAGCGATTAACACCGGGGAGCTGTTTTTT	CASSQEGPLAINTGELFF
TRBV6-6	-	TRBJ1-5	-	TGTGCCAGCAGTTCGGACATCTCCAATCAGCCCCAGCATTTT	CASSSDISNQPQHF
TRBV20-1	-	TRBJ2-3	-	TGCAGTGCTAGTGGGCCATGGGGCGCAGATACGCAGTATTTT	CSASGPWGADTQYF
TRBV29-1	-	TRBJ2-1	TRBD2	TGCAGCGTTGCAGCGGGAGGGGACAATGAGCAGTTCTTC	CSVAAGGDNEQFF
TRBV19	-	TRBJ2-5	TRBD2	TGTGCCAGTAGTCTCCGGGGGGCGGGAGGGCACCTCGGTGAGACCCAGTACTTC	CASSLRGAGGHLGETQYF
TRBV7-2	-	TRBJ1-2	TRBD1	TGTGCCAGCAGCACGTCAGCCGGGACAGGGGTTGGCTACACCTTC	CASSTSAGTGVGYTF
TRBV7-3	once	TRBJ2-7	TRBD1	TGTGCCAGCAGCTTAGGGAGGACAGGGTTTATCTACGAGCAGTACTTC	CASSLGRTGFIYEQYF
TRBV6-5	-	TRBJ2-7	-	TGTGCCAGCAGTCCCGATACTAGGACCTACGAGCAGTACTTC	CASSPDTRTYEQYF
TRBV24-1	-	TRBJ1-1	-	TGTGCCACCAGTGATGGGCGAGGGTTTGGCACTGAAGCTTTCTTT	CATSDGRGFGTEAFF
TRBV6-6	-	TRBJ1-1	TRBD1	TGTGCCAGCAGTTGGGGACAGGGGTGGACTGAAGCTTTCTTT	CASSWGQGWTEAFF
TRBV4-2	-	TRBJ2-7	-	TGTGCCAGCAGCCCCAGCGGAGTATACTACGAGCAGTACTTC	CASSPSGVYYEQYF
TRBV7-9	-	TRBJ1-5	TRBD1	TGTGCCAGCAGCTTAAGAGGACAGGAATATAGCAATCAGCCCCAGCATTTT	CASSLRGQEYSNQPQHF
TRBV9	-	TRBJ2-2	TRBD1	TGTGCCAGCAGCAAACAGGGGCACACCGGGGAGCTGTTTTTT	CASSKQGHTGELFF
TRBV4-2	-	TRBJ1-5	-	TGTGCCAGCAGCCAAAAACGGGGGGTCGGCAATCAGCCCCAGCATTTT	CASSQKRGVGNQPQHF
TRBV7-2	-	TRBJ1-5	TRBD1	TGTGCCAGCAGCGGACAGGGTAGCAATCAGCCCCAGCATTTT	CASSGQGSNQPQHF
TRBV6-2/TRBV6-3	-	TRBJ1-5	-	TGTGCCAGCAGTTACCTACTCGTGAGGGGGGGGGACAATCAGCCCCAGCATTTT	CASSYLLVRGGDNQPQHF
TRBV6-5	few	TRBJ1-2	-	TGTGCCGTCACTGTTGGGGGGTACTATGGCTACACCTTC	CAVTVGGYYGYTF
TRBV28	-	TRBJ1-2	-	TGTGCCAGCAGTTTAATCGGGAGGTTTAACTATGGCTACACCTTC	CASSLIGRFNYGYTF
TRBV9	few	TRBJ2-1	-	TGTGCCAGCAGCGTAGCTGGCAGGGCATTCGACAATGAGCAGTTCTTC	CASSVAGRAFDNEQFF
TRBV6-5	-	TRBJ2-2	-	TGTGCCAGCAGTTACCCCCAAGGGGAGCTGTTTTTT	CASSYPQGELFF